The entry below gives a single T cell receptor (beta chain) sequence along with its context. Its antigen is unknown. The entry originates in a study of chemoradiotherapy in HPV16-positive cancers. The V gene's germline CDR1 is SGHRS and CDR2 YFSETQ. Trimming cost V 5 bases and J 0 bases; bases outside gene matches: 5. The CDR3 length is 15 residues. Some clones are missing from TCRdb's copy, which holds only in-frame ones; the method was immunoSEQ multiplex PCR. The data hold several thousand clones, with under 90% observed a single time. Study observations and caveats: Candidate HPV-specific clones and E7-related TCR motifs grew in tumor during treatment.

The genes are TRBV5-1 and TRBJ2-1; 7 bases fit TRBD1. The sequenced sample was tumor tissue, obtained from a patient who underwent chemoradiotherapy. This receptor was obtained from a human donor with HPV-associated anogenital cancer. CDR3 region: CASRKTGSSYNEQFF. CDR3 bases: TGCGCCAGCAGAAAGACAGGGAGCTCCTACAATGAGCAGTTCTTC.